This TCR beta chain emerged from a study of tumor and adjacent non-tumor tissue in lung cancer. Study observations and caveats: In normal lung, the top 100 clones were significantly more dominant than in tumor. Tumor tissue had significantly higher TCR diversity than normal lung.

RNA was extracted from bulk tissue without any cell sorting. V dropped 1 base and J dropped 5 bases, with 14 bases sitting between them. The CDR3 spans 16 residues. The germline gives CDR1 SGHAT, CDR2 FQNNGV. A modified ARM-PCR protocol with three rounds of nested PCR amplified TCRbeta. TCRdb independently ran MiXCR on the multiplex PCR reads; one entry per CDR3 protein. The repertoire holds 65,000 to 70,000 distinct CDR3 sequences, with 60% as singletons. This clonotype was recorded only once. The antigen is unknown. This TCR came from a man aged 45-65 years with non-small cell lung cancer. Source material: lung tumor tissue. The rearrangement uses TRBV11-2 and TRBJ2-2, with D uncertain. In DNA form, the CDR3 reads TGTGCCAGCAGCTTAGTGCGGAAGGCAAAAACCGGGGAGCTGTTTTTT. Amino acid sequence: CASSLVRKAKTGELFF.